Listed here are 22 T cell receptor beta chains from one sample, sequenced in a study of blood T cell repertoires in COVID-19. Measured with immunoSEQ multiplex PCR; TCRdb has only the in-frame clones, and not every one. The sample lists some 200,000 clones; 80% to 90% were seen once. The source material was PBMCs or T cells enriched from blood (not recorded which). These receptors were taken from a middle-aged man who had recovered from COVID-19.

V usage is TRBV7-9 and J usage is TRBJ2-3, with 11 bases fitting TRBD1. The CDR3 consists of 15 residues. The J segment lost 4 bases and the V segment lost 3 bases, leaving 3 bases of the junction unmatched. Germline CDR1 reads SEHNR; CDR2 reads FQNEAQ (reference sequence). This CDR3 is CASSFGQGAADTQYF. In nucleotides, the CDR3 is TGTGCCAGCAGCTTCGGACAGGGGGCCGCAGATACGCAGTATTTT.

This clone appeared many times. V is TRBV7-3 and J is TRBJ2-2; 8 nucleotides match TRBD1. The trim removed 3 bases at V and 7 bases at J, leaving 7 bases unmatched. Germline CDR1 is SGHTA and CDR2 is FQGTGA. The length of the CDR3 is 15 residues. CDR3 nucleotides: TGTGCCAGCAGCTTGTTACAGGGGGTAGGCGGGGAGCTGTTTTTT. Translating it yields CASSLLQGVGGELFF.

V and J are TRBV28 and TRBJ1-1; D unresolved. Germline-derived CDR1 and CDR2 are MDHEN and SYDVKM. This CDR3 region has 15 residues. V dropped 4 bases and J dropped 1 base, with 13 bases sitting between them. The DNA for the CDR3 is TGTGCCAGCAGTTCGGTTACAGATGCGAACACTGAAGCTTTCTTT. It translates to CASSSVTDANTEAFF.

J is TRBJ2-3 and V is TRBV19, with D maybe TRBD1 (5 bases). The V and J ends lost 5 bases and 5 bases respectively, with 20 bases between them. The V gene's germline CDR1 is LNHDA and CDR2 SQIVND (reference sequence). The CDR3 spans 16 residues. The chain's CDR3 is CASSPSVRADGDTQYF. The CDR3 bases are TGTGCCAGTAGTCCCTCCGTCAGGGCGGATGGAGATACGCAGTATTTT.

This sequence joins TRBV13 and TRBJ2-1; TRBD2 agrees at 7 bases. J gave up 2 bases and V 2 bases, and 6 bases lay outside the gene matches. The CDR3 has 16 residues. Germline CDR1 reads PRHDT; CDR2 reads FYEKMQ (reference sequence). CDR3: CASSLLGTTPYNEQFF. CDR3 sequence (DNA): TGTGCCAGCAGCTTATTAGGGACTACTCCCTACAATGAGCAGTTCTTC.

This clone was counted between two and nine times. V usage is TRBV7-9 and J usage is TRBJ2-5; D remains unclear. V lost 6 bases and J 5 bases, leaving 7 bases between the germline ends. Germline V gene lookup returns CDR1 SEHNR and CDR2 FQNEAQ (reference sequence). The CDR3 is 11 residues long. The CDR3 protein is CASSSMETQYF. The DNA for the CDR3 is TGTGCCAGCAGTTCAATGGAGACCCAGTACTTC.

The V gene is TRBV19, the J gene TRBJ2-1; TRBD2 is a possible D gene (6 bases). The CDR3 totals 13 residues. Germline assignment: CDR1 LNHDA and CDR2 SQIVND (reference sequence). V lost 3 bases and J 5 bases, leaving 8 bases between the germline ends. The CDR3 nucleotides read TGTGCCAGTAGTATCTTAGCGGACAATGAGCAGTTCTTC. It encodes CASSILADNEQFF.

This chain uses TRBV5-6 with TRBJ2-7; D is possibly TRBD2 (5 bases). CDR3 length: 15 amino acids. Germline loops: CDR1 SGHDT, CDR2 YYEEEE. Trimming shortened V by 1 base and J by 3 bases, and 14 bases separated the two germline ends. CDR3 DNA sequence: TGTGCCAGCAGCTTGTCTTGGGGAGTGGGCTACGAGCAGTACTTC. Protein product: CASSLSWGVGYEQYF.

The chain links TRBV3-1 (or the pseudogene TRBV3-2) to TRBJ2-1, with D unresolved. V was shortened by 3 bases and J by 1 base, with 10 bases between the two germline ends. The CDR3 totals 15 residues. Germline loops: CDR1 LGHDT, CDR2 YNNKEL (reference sequence). DNA of the CDR3: TGTGCCAGCAGCCAGACTCCCGGTTCCTACAATGAGCAGTTCTTC. Translation: CASSQTPGSYNEQFF.

J is TRBJ1-4 and V is TRBV9; 8 bases fit TRBD1. V trimming: 0 bases; J trimming: 8 bases; junction bases outside the gene matches: 6. This CDR3 contains 15 residues. Germline V gene sequence: CDR1 SGDLS, CDR2 YYNGEE. Here the CDR3 DNA reads TGTGCCAGCAGCGTAGCCCCGACAGGGGACGAAAAACTGTTTTTT. Its protein product is CASSVAPTGDEKLFF.

This clone was found a few times. The rearrangement links TRBV7-9 to TRBJ1-1; 8 bases match TRBD1. CDR3 length equals 14 residues. Losses at the gene ends were 6 bases for V and 4 bases for J; bases not matched to a gene: 7. From germline, CDR1 is SEHNR and CDR2 FQNEAQ (reference sequence). CDR3 bases: TGTGCCAGCAGTCCCGACAGGGGCCGCACTGAAGCTTTCTTT. The encoded protein is CASSPDRGRTEAFF.

The DNA of the CDR3 is TGTGCCAGCTCACTGGGGCGACAGAATGGCTATGGCTACACCTTC. It is translated as CASSLGRQNGYGYTF. The V and J genes are TRBV18 and TRBJ1-2; D might be TRBD1 (5 bases). This CDR3 spans 15 amino acids. Germline V gives CDR1 KGHSH, CDR2 LQKENI. Trimming left V 4 bases short and J 4 bases short, with 16 bases between.

V and J are TRBV5-4 and TRBJ2-7; 7 bases are a match to TRBD2. CDR1 is SGHNT and CDR2 is YYREEE in the germline V gene (reference sequence). This CDR3 contains 15 residues. After removal of 1 base from V and 2 bases from J, the junction contained 6 bases not matched to a gene. As DNA, the CDR3 is TGTGCCAGCAGCTTGTCAACGGGACTAACCTACGAGCAGTACTTC. This gives the protein CASSLSTGLTYEQYF.

This clone was seen just once. The V call is TRBV12-3 or TRBV12-4, the J call TRBJ1-6; D gene uncertain. Between the trimmed V and J ends, which lost 5 bases and 6 bases, there was a span of 5 bases. The length of the CDR3 is 12 residues. The CDR3 DNA reads as TGTGCCAGCAGTCACAGTAATTCACCCCTCCACTTT. It codes for CASSHSNSPLHF.

V gene TRBV19 combines with J gene TRBJ2-1; TRBD1 is a possible D gene (6 bases). Trimming cost V 6 bases and J 0 bases, with 15 bases left between them. CDR1 LNHDA and CDR2 SQIVND come from the germline V gene (reference sequence). This CDR3 is built from 16 residues. CDR3 region: CASRADRHPSYNEQFF. CDR3 coding DNA: TGTGCCAGTAGGGCCGACAGGCACCCCTCCTACAATGAGCAGTTCTTC. Supplemented by reference TRBV19 and TRBJ2-1, the full variable domain reads DGGITQSPKYLFRKEGQNVTLSCEQNLNHDAMYWYRQDPGQGLRLIYYSQIVNDFQKGDIAEGYSVSREKKESFPLTVTSAQKNPTAFYLCASRADRHPSYNEQFFGPGTRLTVL.

The chain carries TRBV12-1 and TRBJ2-7; the table assigns TRBD2, which was not confirmed against the DNA. TRBV12-1 is a documented pseudogene. The CDR3 covers 16 residues. The CDR3 DNA reads as TGTGCCAGCAGCTTTCCGGGACTAGCGGGATCCTACGAGCAGTACTTC. It is translated as CASSFPGLAGSYEQYF.

The J gene is TRBJ1-1, the V gene TRBV5-1, with D possibly being TRBD1 (6 bases). Per germline, CDR1 SGHRS and CDR2 YFSETQ. CDR3 length: 14 amino acids. The V end was cut by 3 bases, the J end by 7 bases, with 16 bases between. The CDR3 spells CASSWGGLTDEAFF. The CDR3 DNA sequence: TGCGCCAGCAGCTGGGGGGGCCTGACAGATGAAGCTTTCTTT.

This clone was recorded once. The V and J genes are TRBV9 and TRBJ2-1; 9 bases are a match to TRBD2. The CDR3 is 14 residues long. Germline loops: CDR1 SGDLS, CDR2 YYNGEE. V was clipped by 5 bases and J by 9 bases; unmatched bases: 9. CDR3 protein: CASSSSGSLSEQFF. CDR3 nucleotides: TGTGCCAGCAGTAGTAGCGGGAGTTTGAGTGAGCAGTTCTTC.

The chain has TRBV3-1 (or the pseudogene TRBV3-2) and TRBJ2-5; the match to TRBD2 covers 7 bases. This CDR3 spans 17 amino acids. Germline-derived CDR1 and CDR2 are LGHDT and YNNKEL (reference sequence). J lost 5 bases, V lost 2 bases, and 14 bases had no gene match. As DNA, the CDR3 is TGTGCCAGCAGCCAACTCTATGGGAGGGCCGTCCGCGAGACCCAGTACTTC. It codes for CASSQLYGRAVRETQYF.

The chain carries TRBV24-1 and TRBJ1-1, with D perhaps matching TRBD1 (5 bases). Germline CDR1 KGHDR, CDR2 SFDVKD. V lost 6 bases and J 3 bases, leaving 16 bases between the germline ends. The CDR3 contains 15 residues. The CDR3: CATSSAGITDTEAFF. The DNA for the CDR3 is TGTGCCACCAGTAGTGCAGGGATAACGGACACTGAAGCTTTCTTT.

The rearrangement links TRBV6-6 to TRBJ2-7, with D possibly TRBD1 on 5 matching bases. Germline CDR1 and CDR2: MNHNY and SVGAGI (reference sequence). The CDR3 has 14 residues. The V and J ends lost 9 bases and 1 base respectively, with 16 bases between them. The CDR3 here is CASSSRAQSYEQYF. CDR3 coding DNA: TGTGCCAGTTCTTCCAGGGCCCAATCCTACGAGCAGTACTTC.

The chain couples TRBV6-1 to TRBJ2-1; 7 bases align to TRBD1. CDR1 is MNHNS, CDR2 SASEGT, per germline. Trimming removed 7 bases from V and 5 bases from J; junction bases left unmatched: 14. The CDR3 has 16 residues. DNA for the CDR3: TGTGCCAGCATTGACCCATCCGGGACAGAGAACAATGAGCAGTTCTTC. This gives the protein CASIDPSGTENNEQFF.